Below, one T cell receptor beta chain is given with its context. This sample is part of a study of T cells in Graves' hyperthyroidism and ophthalmopathy. The CDR3 loop spans 14 amino acids. Germline lookup yields CDR1 DFQATT and CDR2 SNEGSKA (reference sequence). V dropped 2 bases and J dropped 4; count of bases not matched to a gene: 3. Regions amplified from RNA transcripts were the TCR beta CDR3 regions. First-round RT-PCR of the TCR CDR3 relied on the HTBI primer set. MiXCR, applied by TCRdb to the multiplex PCR reads, yields one record per CDR3 protein. This table has hundreds of thousands of distinct CDR3 sequences, 46% appearing once.

The J gene is TRBJ1-1, the V gene TRBV20-1; the match to TRBD1 covers 11 bases. The clonotype comes from a woman aged 18-30 years with Graves' hyperthyroidism. Source material: peripheral blood or thyroid tissue (not recorded which). CDR3 bases: TGCAGTGCTAGACGGGACAGGGGGATCACTGAAGCTTTCTTT. It codes for CSARRDRGITEAFF.